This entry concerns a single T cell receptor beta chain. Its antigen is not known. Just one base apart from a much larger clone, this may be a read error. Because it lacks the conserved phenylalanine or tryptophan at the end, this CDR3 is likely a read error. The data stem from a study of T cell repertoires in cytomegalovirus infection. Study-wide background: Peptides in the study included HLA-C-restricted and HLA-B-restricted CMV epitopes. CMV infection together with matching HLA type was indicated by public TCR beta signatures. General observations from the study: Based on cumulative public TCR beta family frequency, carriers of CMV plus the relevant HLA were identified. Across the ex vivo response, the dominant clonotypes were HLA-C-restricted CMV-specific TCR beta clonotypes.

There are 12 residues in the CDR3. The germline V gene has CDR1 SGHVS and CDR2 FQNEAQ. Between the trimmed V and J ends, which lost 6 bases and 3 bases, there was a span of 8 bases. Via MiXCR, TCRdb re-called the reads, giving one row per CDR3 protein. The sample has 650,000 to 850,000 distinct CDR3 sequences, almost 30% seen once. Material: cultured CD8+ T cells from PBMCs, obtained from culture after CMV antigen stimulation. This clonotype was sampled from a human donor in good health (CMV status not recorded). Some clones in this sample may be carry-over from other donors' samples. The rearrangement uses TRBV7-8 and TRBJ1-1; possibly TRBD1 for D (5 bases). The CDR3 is CASRLGDTEAFS. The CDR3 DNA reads TGTGCCAGCAGGTTGGGGGACACTGAAGCTTTCTCT.